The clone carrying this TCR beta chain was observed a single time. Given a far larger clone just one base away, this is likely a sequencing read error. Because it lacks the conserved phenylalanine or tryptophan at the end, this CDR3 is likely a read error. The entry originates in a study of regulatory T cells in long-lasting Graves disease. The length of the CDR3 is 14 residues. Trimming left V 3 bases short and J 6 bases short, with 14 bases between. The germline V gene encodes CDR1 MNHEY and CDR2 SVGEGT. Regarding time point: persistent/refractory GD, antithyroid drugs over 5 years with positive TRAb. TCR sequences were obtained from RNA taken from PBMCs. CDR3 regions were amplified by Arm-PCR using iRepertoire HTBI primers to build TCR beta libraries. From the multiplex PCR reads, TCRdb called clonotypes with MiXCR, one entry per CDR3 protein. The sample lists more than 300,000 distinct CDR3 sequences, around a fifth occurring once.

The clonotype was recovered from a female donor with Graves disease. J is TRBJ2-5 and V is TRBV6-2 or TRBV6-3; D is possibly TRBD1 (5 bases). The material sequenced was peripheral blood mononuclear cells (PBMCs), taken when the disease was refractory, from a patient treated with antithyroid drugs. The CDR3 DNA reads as TGTGCCAGCAGTTATTCAGGGATGCGCCAGACCCAGTACGTC. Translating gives CASSYSGMRQTQYV.